The 14 T cell receptor beta chains below all came from one sample that was sequenced in a study of blood T cell repertoires in COVID-19. The method was immunoSEQ multiplex PCR; TCRdb's version includes in-frame clones alone and lacks a portion of them. The sample contains 200,000 to 300,000 clones, 88% of which appear only once. The sequenced sample consisted of PBMCs or T cells enriched from blood (not recorded which). The receptors stem from a woman aged 40-49 years with acute COVID-19.

This clone was seen more than once but under ten times. The V call is TRBV20-1, the J call TRBJ1-1; maybe TRBD1 (6 bases). The germline gives CDR1 DFQATT, CDR2 SNEGSKA (reference sequence). This CDR3 is built from 11 residues. Trimming took off 6 bases at V and 6 bases at J, with 11 bases between the two ends. In DNA, the CDR3 is TGCAGTGCAAAACGGACAGCTGAAGCTTTCTTT. Translated: CSAKRTAEAFF.

The V call is TRBV2, the J call TRBJ2-7; possibly TRBD2 for D (5 bases). Germline V gives CDR1 SNHLY, CDR2 FYNNEI. The germline V and J ends were trimmed by 6 bases and 2 bases, with 8 bases remaining between them. This CDR3 has 12 amino acids. The CDR3 reads CASRTTTYEQYV. DNA of the CDR3: TGTGCCAGCAGGACTACAACCTACGAGCAGTACGTC.

This clone was counted a single time. The chain is built from TRBV6-2 or TRBV6-3 and TRBJ2-1; 9 bases line up with TRBD2. J lost 0 bases, V lost 3 bases, and 12 bases had no gene match. The CDR3 extends over 19 amino acids. Germline CDR1 reads MNHEY; CDR2 reads SVGEGT. CDR3: CASSYQSSGVKSSYNEQFF. Here the CDR3 DNA reads TGTGCCAGCAGTTATCAGTCTAGCGGGGTTAAGAGCTCCTACAATGAGCAGTTCTTC.

The genes are TRBV6-5 and TRBJ2-3, with D tentatively TRBD1 (6 bases). The germline V and J ends were trimmed by 8 bases and 1 base, with 13 bases remaining between them. Germline V CDR1 and CDR2: MNHEY, SVGAGI. The CDR3 is made up of 14 amino acids. The CDR3 loop is CASVISGGTDTQYF. In DNA, the CDR3 is TGTGCCAGCGTGATTTCAGGGGGCACAGATACGCAGTATTTT.

The chain couples TRBV19 to TRBJ1-4, with 7 bases fitting TRBD1. Germline V gene sequence: CDR1 LNHDA, CDR2 SQIVND (reference sequence). V lost 5 bases to trimming and J lost 10 bases; unmatched junction nucleotides: 10. The CDR3 totals 14 residues. The CDR3 nucleotides read TGTGCCAGTAGTGGAGGGGGCTCCTCAGGAAAACTGTTTTTT. The encoded protein is CASSGGGSSGKLFF.

The chain joins TRBV7-2 to TRBJ1-6; TRBD1 agrees at 9 bases. This CDR3 is built from 16 residues. The junction had 5 bases not matched to a gene; V was cut back by 3 bases and J by 5 bases. Per the germline V gene, CDR1 is SGHTA and CDR2 is FQGNSA. CDR3 amino acids: CASSFRTGANNSPLHF. CDR3 nucleotides: TGTGCCAGCAGCTTTCGGACAGGGGCGAATAATTCACCCCTCCACTTT.

The CDR3 DNA follows: TGTGCCTGGAGTACGGTCGCCTCTGGAAACACCATATATTTT. Translation gives CAWSTVASGNTIYF. V and J are TRBV30 and TRBJ1-3; the D is unclear. The CDR3 runs to 14 residues. CDR1 and CDR2 (germline): GTSNPN, SVGIG (reference sequence). Trimming took 2 bases from V and 0 from J, leaving 8 bases between them.

The CDR3 protein is CASSPPGRADSPLHF. CDR3 bases: TGTGCCAGCAGTCCCCCGGGCAGGGCAGATTCACCCCTCCACTTT. The gene calls are TRBV28 and TRBJ1-6, with a possible D match to TRBD1 (5 bases). V was trimmed by 5 bases and J by 8 bases, leaving 16 bases between them. The CDR3 extends over 15 amino acids. Germline-derived CDR1 and CDR2 are MDHEN and SYDVKM. The full variable domain, its missing parts supplied by reference TRBV28 and TRBJ1-6, is DVKVTQSSRYLVKRTGEKVFLECVQDMDHENMFWYRQDPGLGLRLIYFSYDVKMKEKGDIPEGYSVSREKKERFSLILESASTNQTSMYLCASSPPGRADSPLHFGNGTRLTVT.

The rearrangement joins TRBV29-1 to TRBJ2-3; 11 bases agree with TRBD2. The V gene's germline CDR1 is SQVTM and CDR2 ANQGSEA. This CDR3 spans 14 amino acids. J lost 3 bases, V lost 6 bases, and 5 bases had no gene match. The CDR3 here is CSVPTSGATDTQYF. The CDR3 DNA is TGCAGCGTCCCGACTAGCGGGGCAACAGATACGCAGTATTTT.

The rearrangement joins TRBV10-1 to TRBJ2-7, with 10 bases identical to TRBD1. J lost 5 bases, V lost 4 bases, and 8 bases had no gene match. The CDR3 runs to 15 residues. The germline gives CDR1 WNHNN, CDR2 SYGVQD (reference sequence). CDR3 sequence: CASSGSGTGANEQYF. For the CDR3, the DNA is TGCGCCAGCAGTGGTTCCGGGACAGGGGCAAACGAGCAGTACTTC.

The J gene is TRBJ1-5, the V gene TRBV12-3 or TRBV12-4, with TRBD1 identical over 9 bases. The junction had 6 bases not matched to a gene; V was cut back by 6 bases and J by 9 bases. The CDR3 is made up of 13 amino acids. CDR3 region: CASSRDRVTPQHF. The CDR3 DNA sequence: TGTGCCAGCAGCCGGGACAGGGTTACGCCCCAGCATTTT.

V is TRBV7-9 and J is TRBJ2-1; 9 bases are shared with TRBD1. Germline V lookup: CDR1 SEHNR, CDR2 FQNEAQ (reference sequence). V dropped 4 bases and J dropped 7; count of bases not matched to a gene: 5. This CDR3 region has 14 residues. The CDR3 nucleotides are TGTGCCAGCAGCTGGGGGACAGGGTTGAATGAGCAGTTCTTC. Amino acids: CASSWGTGLNEQFF.

The V call is TRBV21-1, the J call TRBJ2-3; no DNA check was done on the table's D call, TRBD2. TRBV21-1 is described as a pseudogene. This CDR3 is 20 amino acids long. CDR3 DNA sequence: TGTGCCAGCAGCAACGATCGGTACGACCCCCGGACTAGCGGAACAGATACGCAGTATTTT. It translates to CASSNDRYDPRTSGTDTQYF.

V gene TRBV5-1 combines with J gene TRBJ1-5, with no clear D. This CDR3 is built from 15 residues. The germline V gene has CDR1 SGHRS and CDR2 YFSETQ. V lost 0 bases and J 1 base, leaving 8 bases between the germline ends. The CDR3 region has the DNA TGCGCCAGCAGCTTGGATACACCGAGCAATCAGCCCCAGCATTTT. Translation: CASSLDTPSNQPQHF.